This is a list of T cell receptor beta chains from one sample in a study of T cells in localized non-small cell lung cancer. TCRdb's copy holds only in-frame clones and misses some; the assay was immunoSEQ multiplex PCR. The table records 70,000 to 95,000 clones, just over 90% of them present only once. The specimen was PBMCs, collected before any cancer treatment. Receptors were obtained from a woman between 35 and 75 years old with stage II squamous cell lung carcinoma. The conserved cysteine and the conserved F or W are not part of the CDR3 here.

TRBV7-8 ASSLAGRGNIQY
TRBV25-1 ASSELGGGPADTQY
TRBV9 ASSPGSGSPLH
TRBV2 ASSETEETQY
TRBV6-1 ASSERLIISTDTQY
TRBV7-9 ASSRPGTAYGYT
TRBV5-1 ASSLAIGQGRLTEAF
TRBV7-6 ASSLWAGRGDTQY
TRBV4-2 ASSQDRGRRRSSYNSPLH
TRBV27 ASRADMNTEAF
TRBV29-1 SVPSGNTIY
TRBV30 AWSIDINQPQH
TRBV7-9 ASSVLNSSGNTIY
TRBV5-4 ASSDPGRGRETQY
TRBV5-1 ASSFTTKGTGELF
TRBV6-1 ASSETIGGTEAF
TRBV28 ASSLQQGTGYT
TRBV28 ASSSPHTGELF
TRBV27 ASSSTPGGYQPQH
TRBV19 ASTPGRGSGVRNTIY
TRBV19 ASSIGLAGGTSTDTQY
TRBV4-2 ASSQDGGTGYNSPLH
TRBV28 ASVPTGVHTGELF
TRBV19 ASKTGDHGYT
TRBV7-8 ASSLLSGVGNEQF
TRBV20-1 SATLPPAF
TRBV29-1 SVGQRDRVRGYT
TRBV19 ASSSIGGGNEKLF
TRBV5-1 ASTRQDQLGTQY
TRBV2 ASISTTRTRETQY
TRBV6-1 ASTFGQGNTEAF
TRBV7-2 ASSRDPSTGELF
TRBV9 ASSVGIGELF
TRBV7-9 ASSFLGGTQETQY
TRBV15 ATSRDKGLNYEQY
TRBV6-1 ASKISGNTIY
TRBV28 ASTQTSGSTDTQY
TRBV28 ASSPDSNYGYT
TRBV18 ASSLGDSGRRETQY
TRBV11-2 ASSLEPAGNGYEQY